A single T cell receptor (beta chain) is shown here with its context. Its antigen is as yet unknown. The data derive from a study of graft-versus-host responses after intestinal transplantation. Using immunoSEQ multiplex PCR, the repertoire was profiled, and TCRdb retains in-frame clones only, with some absent. This sample has 80,000 to 85,000 clones, with 75% to 95% found just once. Trimming removed 5 bases from V and 8 bases from J; junction bases left unmatched: 17. Germline values: CDR1 SGDLS, CDR2 YYNGEE. The CDR3 contains 16 residues. The chain couples TRBV9 to TRBJ1-1; 8 nucleotides align to TRBD1. The TCR comes from a human donor who received an intestinal transplant. This specimen consisted of unstimulated CD4+ T cells sorted from spleen or lymph node cells, obtained before intestinal transplant. CDR3 coding DNA: TGTGCCAGCAGTTCCCAGCCCACCGGGACAGGACCAGAAGCTTTCTTT. It encodes CASSSQPTGTGPEAFF.